This TCR beta chain was captured in a study of control samples from healthy donors and cancer patients. The germline V gene encodes CDR1 SGHRS and CDR2 YFSETQ. Trimming shortened V by 1 base and J by 6 bases, and 14 bases separated the two germline ends. This CDR3 contains 14 residues. Produced via immunoSEQ multiplex PCR; TCRdb's table is partial and in-frame only. The table has 400,000 to 450,000 clones, 90% seen once. The chain combines TRBV5-1 with TRBJ2-7; D may be TRBD1 or TRBD2 (5 bases each). The receptor comes from a man between 40 and 49 years old with head and neck cancer. The sequenced sample consisted of PBMCs. The CDR3 reads CASSLKPVGGEQYF. CDR3 in DNA: TGCGCCAGCAGCTTGAAGCCCGTTGGGGGCGAGCAGTACTTC.